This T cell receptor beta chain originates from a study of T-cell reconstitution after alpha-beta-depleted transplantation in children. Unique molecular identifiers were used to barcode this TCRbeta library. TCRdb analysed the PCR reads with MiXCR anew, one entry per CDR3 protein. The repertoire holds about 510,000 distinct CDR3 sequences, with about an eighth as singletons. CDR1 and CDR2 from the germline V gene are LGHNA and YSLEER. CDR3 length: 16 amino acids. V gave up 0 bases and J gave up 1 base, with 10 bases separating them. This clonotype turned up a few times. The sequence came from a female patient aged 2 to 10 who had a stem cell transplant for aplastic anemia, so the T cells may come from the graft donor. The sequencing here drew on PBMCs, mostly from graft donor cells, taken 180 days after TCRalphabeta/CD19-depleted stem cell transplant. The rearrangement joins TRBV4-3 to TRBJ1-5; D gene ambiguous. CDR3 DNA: TGCGCCAGCAGCCAAGAAGGACGCGGGAGCAATCAGCCCCAGCATTTT. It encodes CASSQEGRGSNQPQHF.